Below are 16 T cell receptor beta chains sequenced from a single sample in a study of vaccination and CD4 T cells after COVID-19. These TCRs' antigens remain unknown. An Oncomine TCR Beta short-read assay was used to sequence the DNA from cultured CD4+ T cells. TCRdb fed the PCR reads into MiXCR, producing one record per CDR3 protein. The sample has just over 6,000 distinct CDR3 sequences, just under 50% seen once. Described treatment: roughly ten-day PBMC culture with coronavirus spike peptide pools or control peptides (ViraFEST assay). CD4+ T cells of the unexposed donor were collected before the COVID-19 pandemic (2011-2018). Sequences were obtained from CD4+ T cells from blood, cultured in vitro. The receptors here all came from a human donor in good health.

This clonotype was recorded a few times. This chain links TRBV19 with TRBJ2-5, with D maybe TRBD1 (6 bases). V was shortened by 4 bases and J by 5 bases, with 14 bases between the two germline ends. The CDR3 runs 14 residues. Per germline, CDR1 LNHDA and CDR2 SQIVND (reference sequence). CDR3 loop: CASSSRGVWETQYF. CDR3 coding DNA: TGTGCCAGTAGTAGCAGGGGAGTTTGGGAGACCCAGTACTTC.

The chain uses TRBV20-1 and TRBJ1-1; 9 bases are a match to TRBD1. The length of the CDR3 is 13 residues. With V trimmed by 3 bases and J by 4 bases, 3 bases remained unmatched. The germline CDR1 and CDR2 sequences are DFQATT and SNEGSKA (reference sequence). The CDR3 bases are TGCAGTGCTAGCGGGACAGGGCGCACTGAAGCTTTCTTT. Translating it yields CSASGTGRTEAFF.

In its sample, this clonotype was seen a few times. The V and J genes are TRBV11-3 and TRBJ2-1, with a tentative D call TRBD2 (5 bases). The CDR3 has 17 amino acids. Germline loops: CDR1 SGHNT, CDR2 YENEEA. V was shortened by 0 bases and J by 0 bases, with 12 bases between the two germline ends. The chain's CDR3 is CASSLETGGSSYNEQFF. DNA for the CDR3: TGTGCCAGCAGCTTAGAAACTGGAGGAAGCTCCTACAATGAGCAGTTCTTC.

This clonotype appeared a few times. The gene calls are TRBV7-2 and TRBJ2-3; possibly TRBD2 for D (6 bases). Deletions cut 7 bases from V and 3 bases from J, with 17 bases between. The length of the CDR3 is 15 residues. The germline CDR1 and CDR2 sequences are SGHTA and FQGNSA. The CDR3 protein is CASITRGGGTDTQYF. The DNA of the CDR3 is TGTGCCAGCATCACAAGGGGAGGAGGAACAGATACGCAGTATTTT. The complete variable domain, with remaining parts taken from reference TRBV7-2 and TRBJ2-3, reads GAGVSQSPSNKVTEKGKDVELRCDPISGHTALYWYRQSLGQGLEFLIYFQGNSAPDKSGLPSDRFSAERTGGSVSTLTIQRTQQEDSAVYLCASITRGGGTDTQYFGPGTRLTVL.

The genes are TRBV9 and TRBJ2-7, with a possible D match to TRBD2 (6 bases). Germline lookup yields CDR1 SGDLS and CDR2 YYNGEE. Trimming took 6 bases from V and 2 from J, leaving 15 bases between them. This CDR3 region has 14 residues. CDR3 region: CASTLGLNPYEQYF. The CDR3 DNA reads as TGTGCCAGCACGTTGGGACTTAACCCCTACGAGCAGTACTTC.

This clonotype was picked up one time. The chain is built from TRBV6-1 and TRBJ1-5, with D possibly TRBD1 on 6 matching bases. Germline CDR1 and CDR2: MNHNS and SASEGT. V lost 5 bases to trimming and J lost 1 base, with 9 bases between them. CDR3 length: 14 residues. CDR3 in DNA: TGTGCCAGCAGTAACGGACAGAGCAATCAGCCCCAGCATTTT. Translating gives CASSNGQSNQPQHF.

This clonotype was detected a few times. The chain carries TRBV10-3 and TRBJ1-2; 7 bases fit TRBD1. This CDR3 has 14 amino acids. After removal of 6 bases from V and 4 bases from J, the junction contained 8 bases not matched to a gene. Germline CDR1 and CDR2: ENHRY and SYGVKD. The CDR3 region has the DNA TGTGCCATCAGGGGGGACAGAAGGACCTATGGCTACACCTTC. Protein product: CAIRGDRRTYGYTF.

CDR3 nucleotides: TGTGCCAGTAGTGCCTCACAGGGCCACGGGGAGCTGTTTTTT. Translated, it gives CASSASQGHGELFF. The chain carries TRBV19 and TRBJ2-2, with D possibly being TRBD1 (6 bases). The V end lost 5 bases, the J end lost 7 bases, and 14 bases lay between the germline ends. The CDR3 sequence is 14 residues long. Germline CDR1 is LNHDA and CDR2 is SQIVND (reference sequence).

The chain is built from TRBV7-9 and TRBJ2-2, with D hard to call. The V and J ends lost 5 bases and 5 bases respectively, with 18 bases between them. CDR3 length: 16 residues. CDR1 and CDR2 from the germline V gene are SEHNR and FQNEAQ (reference sequence). CDR3 nucleotides: TGTGCCAGCAGCCCGCCAAATTTTCCTAGTACCGGGGAGCTGTTTTTT. The encoded protein is CASSPPNFPSTGELFF.

The chain uses TRBV19 and TRBJ1-2; weak D call: TRBD1 (5 bases). The germline V gene encodes CDR1 LNHDA and CDR2 SQIVND (reference sequence). This CDR3 is 14 amino acids long. The V end was cut by 6 bases, the J end by 1 base, with 12 bases between. The CDR3 is CASSEGTDNYGYTF. The CDR3 nucleotides read TGTGCCAGTAGCGAAGGGACGGATAACTATGGCTACACCTTC.

This chain joins TRBV7-2 and TRBJ2-5; the match to TRBD2 covers 8 bases. In germline, CDR1 is SGHTA, CDR2 FQGNSA. This CDR3 spans 17 amino acids. V lost 2 bases, J lost 3 bases, and 11 bases stayed unmatched. The CDR3 reads CASSLRDLAGRKETQYF. CDR3 nucleotides: TGTGCCAGCAGCTTAAGGGATTTAGCGGGGAGAAAAGAGACCCAGTACTTC.

This sequence joins TRBV7-2 and TRBJ1-1, with D possibly matching TRBD1 (5 bases). The V end was cut by 5 bases, the J end by 1 base, with 8 bases between. Germline V gene data show CDR1 as SGHTA and CDR2 as FQGNSA. This CDR3 region has 13 residues. The CDR3 DNA is TGTGCCAGCAGCGAGGGGCCGAACACTGAAGCTTTCTTT. This sequence encodes CASSEGPNTEAFF.

The rearrangement joins TRBV7-6 to TRBJ2-1; TRBD2 aligns across 7 bases. Germline assignment: CDR1 SGHVS and CDR2 FNYEAQ. The J segment lost 8 bases and the V segment lost 1 base, leaving 5 bases of the junction unmatched. The CDR3 extends over 14 amino acids. CDR3 region: CASSLDWGRDEQFF. The CDR3 region has the DNA TGTGCCAGCAGCTTAGATTGGGGGAGGGATGAGCAGTTCTTC.

The rearrangement joins TRBV15 to TRBJ2-2; D is unresolved. Deletions cut 2 bases from V and 8 bases from J, with 6 bases between. The CDR3 sequence is 12 residues long. CDR1 LNHNV and CDR2 YYDKDF come from the germline V gene (reference sequence). In DNA, the CDR3 is TGTGCCACCAGCAGATTCCGGGGGGAGCTGTTTTTT. Amino acids: CATSRFRGELFF.

This clonotype has more than one count but fewer than ten. The chain has TRBV20-1 and TRBJ2-5, with 8 bases identical to TRBD2. From germline, CDR1 is DFQATT and CDR2 SNEGSKA (reference sequence). The trim removed 3 bases at V and 5 bases at J, leaving 5 bases unmatched. The CDR3 consists of 13 residues. CDR3 in DNA: TGCAGTGCTAGCGGGGGGGCCCGTGAGACCCAGTACTTC. It is translated as CSASGGARETQYF.

The chain carries TRBV7-9 and TRBJ1-2; D gene unclear. The CDR3 sequence is 12 residues long. The germline V gene has CDR1 SEHNR and CDR2 FQNEAQ (reference sequence). Trimming stripped 3 bases from V and 8 bases from J, with 10 bases between. DNA for the CDR3: TGTGCCAGCAGCTTGGGTCTAGGGGGCTACACCTTC. This translates into CASSLGLGGYTF.